These 14 T cell receptor beta chains were all obtained from the same sample, sequenced in a study of regulatory T cells in long-lasting Graves disease. The TCR beta library used iRepertoire HTBI primers with Arm-PCR amplification of CDR3. One entry per CDR3 protein results from TCRdb running MiXCR on the multiplex PCR reads. The sample records 400,000 to 500,000 distinct CDR3 sequences, 20% being singletons. Time point: persistent/refractory GD, antithyroid drugs over 5 years with positive TRAb. The TCR library was made from RNA that had been extracted from PBMCs in TRIzol. This sample comprised peripheral blood mononuclear cells (PBMCs), obtained when the disease was refractory, from a patient treated with antithyroid drugs. These receptors were collected from a female donor with Graves disease.

This clonotype has only one observation. This chain joins TRBV7-3 and TRBJ2-2; TRBD1 or TRBD2 may be the D gene (5 bases each). CDR1 and CDR2 (germline): SGHTA, FQGTGA. V was pared by 5 bases and J by 6 bases, with 19 bases between. This CDR3 has 16 residues. The CDR3 region has the DNA TGTGCCAGCAGCCGAACCGGGGCAGCAAAAGCCGGGGAGCTGTTTTTT. As protein: CASSRTGAAKAGELFF.

This clonotype showed up just a few times. This could be a read error, since a much larger clone is one nucleotide away. V is TRBV7-9 and J is TRBJ1-5; D unresolved. Germline loops: CDR1 SEHNR, CDR2 FQNEAQ (reference sequence). The CDR3 extends over 13 amino acids. Trimming pared 1 base from V and 5 bases from J, leaving 6 bases between. Here the CDR3 reads CASSLGPYQPQHF. DNA of the CDR3: TGTGCCAGCAGCTTAGGGCCTTATCAGCCCCAGCATTTT.

This clonotype was recorded at least ten times. The gene calls are TRBV9 and TRBJ1-1; no reliable D call. Germline V gene sequence: CDR1 SGDLS, CDR2 YYNGEE. The V and J ends lost 1 base and 1 base respectively, with 14 bases between them. This CDR3 comprises 16 residues. The CDR3 is CASSVSDGRRNTEAFF. The CDR3 DNA reads TGTGCCAGCAGCGTAAGTGATGGCAGGAGGAACACTGAAGCTTTCTTT.

Turning to this clonotype: Lacking the conserved final phenylalanine or tryptophan, this CDR3 likely reflects a read error. Here the CDR3 DNA reads TGTGCCAGTAGTTGGACAGTCCAAGAGACCCAGTACCTC. Amino acids: CASSWTVQETQYL. The gene calls are TRBV19 and TRBJ2-5, with a weak D call TRBD1 (6 bases). Germline assignment: CDR1 LNHDA and CDR2 SQIVND (reference sequence). V dropped 5 bases and J dropped 1 base, with 8 bases sitting between them. The CDR3 has 13 amino acids.

The gene calls are TRBV3-1 and TRBJ2-7, with a tentative D call TRBD1 (5 bases). CDR1 is LGHDT and CDR2 is YNNKEL in the germline V gene (reference sequence). The CDR3 consists of 15 residues. V lost 0 bases and J lost 4, with 13 bases in between. CDR3 sequence reads: CASSQELGAAYEQYF. The DNA of the CDR3 is TGTGCCAGCAGCCAAGAATTAGGGGCTGCGTACGAGCAGTACTTC.

This clonotype was detected only a few times. The chain carries TRBV19 and TRBJ1-1, with a weak D call TRBD1 (6 bases). The germline CDR1 and CDR2 sequences are LNHDA and SQIVND (reference sequence). Trimming took 3 bases from V and 3 from J, leaving 11 bases between them. This CDR3 has 14 residues. CDR3 bases: TGTGCCAGTAGTATGGGGGCCGCGTACACTGAAGCTTTCTTT. Its translation is CASSMGAAYTEAFF.

Many counts were recorded for this clonotype. The chain uses TRBV2 and TRBJ1-5; no reliable D call. Germline values: CDR1 SNHLY, CDR2 FYNNEI. The CDR3 has 16 amino acids. The V and J ends lost 2 bases and 3 bases respectively, with 14 bases between them. This CDR3 is CASSELPGVNNQPQHF. CDR3 nucleotide sequence: TGTGCCAGCAGTGAATTGCCCGGGGTGAACAATCAGCCCCAGCATTTT. Drawing the rest from reference TRBV2 and TRBJ1-5, the complete variable domain is EPEVTQTPSHQVTQMGQEVILRCVPISNHLYFYWYRQILGQKVEFLVSFYNNEISEKSEIFDDQFSVERPDGSNFTLKIRSTKLEDSAMYFCASSELPGVNNQPQHFGDGTRLSIL.

This clonotype was seen repeatedly, ten times or more. V is TRBV27 and J is TRBJ2-2; D unresolved. Germline values: CDR1 MNHEY, CDR2 SMNVEV (reference sequence). With 8 bases removed from V and 5 bases from J, the gap between germline ends came to 9 bases. There are 12 residues in the CDR3. This CDR3 reads CASETQTGELFF. The CDR3 coding sequence is TGTGCCAGCGAAACGCAAACCGGGGAGCTGTTTTTT.

The CDR3 nucleotides are TGCGCCAGCAGCCAAGATTGGGGAGGAGAGACCCAGTACTTC. Translating gives CASSQDWGGETQYF. The V call is TRBV4-3, the J call TRBJ2-5; D might be TRBD2 (6 bases). In germline, CDR1 is LGHNA, CDR2 YSLEER. The CDR3 consists of 14 residues. The V and J ends lost 0 bases and 4 bases respectively, with 9 bases between them.

This clonotype showed up just a few times. The chain couples TRBV9 to TRBJ2-2; D gene unclear. The V and J ends lost 3 bases and 5 bases respectively, with 11 bases between them. The CDR3 consists of 14 residues. In germline, CDR1 is SGDLS, CDR2 YYNGEE. CDR3 DNA: TGTGCCAGCAGCGATGGCTATGCTACCGGGGAGCTGTTTTTT. It specifies CASSDGYATGELFF.

This clonotype has just a few counts. V usage is TRBV7-2 and J usage is TRBJ2-2; D assignment may be TRBD1 or TRBD2 (5 bases each). Germline CDR1 reads SGHTA; CDR2 reads FQGNSA. The CDR3 has 15 amino acids. V lost 3 bases, J lost 5 bases, and 13 bases lay in between. The CDR3 reads CASSFYQGGTGELFF. The CDR3 DNA is TGTGCCAGCAGCTTTTACCAGGGCGGGACCGGGGAGCTGTTTTTT.

This clonotype was observed many times. The rearrangement joins TRBV20-1 to TRBJ1-2; 9 bases are a match to TRBD1. V dropped 4 bases and J dropped 7; count of bases not matched to a gene: 13. The CDR3 has 15 residues. CDR1 is DFQATT and CDR2 is SNEGSKA in the germline V gene (reference sequence). The CDR3 reads CSATTGTGILGGYTF. In DNA form, the CDR3 reads TGCAGTGCTACGACCGGGACAGGGATTCTAGGTGGCTACACCTTC.

The genes are TRBV5-1 and TRBJ1-1; D is ambiguous. Looked up from germline, CDR1 is SGHRS and CDR2 is YFSETQ. Trimming cost V 2 bases and J 3 bases, with 8 bases left between them. The CDR3 contains 13 residues. CDR3 region: CASSLEGHTEAFF. The CDR3 nucleotides read TGCGCCAGCAGCTTAGAAGGTCACACTGAAGCTTTCTTT. Variable domain in full (rest from reference TRBV5-1 and TRBJ1-1): KAGVTQTPRYLIKTRGQQVTLSCSPISGHRSVSWYQQTPGQGLQFLFEYFSETQRNKGNFPGRFSGRQFSNSRSEMNVSTLELGDSALYLCASSLEGHTEAFFGQGTRLTVV.

This clonotype appeared many times. This CDR3 reads CASSTRGDSRYGYTF. Here the CDR3 DNA reads TGTGCCAGTAGTACGCGGGGGGACAGTCGCTATGGCTACACCTTC. This rearrangement joins TRBV19 to TRBJ1-2; the match to TRBD1 covers 7 bases. CDR3 size: 15 residues. The junction had 9 bases not matched to a gene; V was cut back by 4 bases and J by 4 bases. CDR1 and CDR2 from the germline V gene are LNHDA and SQIVND (reference sequence). The whole variable domain, remainder taken from reference TRBV19 and TRBJ1-2, is DGGITQSPKYLFRKEGQNVTLSCEQNLNHDAMYWYRQDPGQGLRLIYYSQIVNDFQKGDIAEGYSVSREKKESFPLTVTSAQKNPTAFYLCASSTRGDSRYGYTFGSGTRLTVV.